Each of the 28 T cell receptor beta chains below was sequenced from the same sample in a study of T cell responses to AZD1222 COVID-19 vaccine. Sequenced by immunoSEQ multiplex PCR; TCRdb stores in-frame clones only, minus some. The data contain 95,000 to 150,000 clones, around 87% of them singletons. This sample comprised peripheral blood, obtained on day 0 of AZD1222 vaccination. The receptors derive from an adult in good health.

The gene calls are TRBV7-3 and TRBJ1-4; a possible D gene is TRBD1 (5 bases). The V end lost 6 bases, the J end lost 8 bases, and 19 bases lay between the germline ends. Germline CDR1 and CDR2: SGHTA and FQGTGA. This CDR3 is built from 15 residues. This CDR3 reads CASSLLGGAEEKLFF. DNA of the CDR3: TGTGCCAGCAGTCTTCTGGGGGGAGCGGAAGAAAAACTGTTTTTT. The variable domain in full, with the rest retrieved from reference TRBV7-3 and TRBJ1-4, is GAGVSQTPSNKVTEKGKYVELRCDPISGHTALYWYRQSLGQGPEFLIYFQGTGAADDSGLPNDRFFAVRPEGSVSTLKIQRTERGDSAVYLCASSLLGGAEEKLFFGSGTQLSVL.

The rearrangement joins TRBV15 to TRBJ1-2; weak D call: TRBD1 (6 bases). The CDR3 consists of 15 residues. The germline V and J ends were trimmed by 5 bases and 7 bases, with 20 bases remaining between them. Germline CDR1 LNHNV, CDR2 YYDKDF (reference sequence). The CDR3 loop is CATSLGDTQYRGYTF. In nucleotides, the CDR3 is TGTGCCACCAGCCTAGGGGACACGCAGTACCGTGGCTACACCTTC.

V usage is TRBV6-7 and J usage is TRBJ2-4, with TRBD1 matching over 7 bases. Being an ORF, TRBV6-7 has a function that is uncertain. This CDR3 comprises 14 residues. Trimming cost V 6 bases and J 6 bases; bases outside gene matches: 8. For the CDR3, the DNA is TGTGCCAGCAGCATGCCGGGACAGACAAACATTCAGTACTTC. Its protein product is CASSMPGQTNIQYF.

This clone was seen only once. V usage is TRBV19 and J usage is TRBJ1-1, with TRBD1 matching over 7 bases. There are 17 residues in the CDR3. The junction had 14 bases not matched to a gene; V was cut back by 5 bases and J by 2 bases. CDR1 and CDR2 from the germline V gene are LNHDA and SQIVND (reference sequence). The CDR3 sequence is CASSRWAGGVKNTEAFF. The DNA of the CDR3 is TGTGCCAGTAGTCGTTGGGCAGGGGGAGTGAAAAACACTGAAGCTTTCTTT.

This chain joins TRBV30 and TRBJ2-7, with 8 bases aligning to TRBD2. Germline-derived CDR1 and CDR2 are GTSNPN and SVGIG (reference sequence). The CDR3 sequence is 18 residues long. The trim removed 0 bases at V and 4 bases at J, leaving 17 bases unmatched. CDR3 in DNA: TGTGCCTGGAGTGTCCCCCGCACCATGAGCGGGGGCGGGTACGAGCAGTACTTC. This gives the protein CAWSVPRTMSGGGYEQYF.

This chain uses TRBV4-3 with TRBJ2-1; the D is unclear. The CDR3 has 15 residues. The ends were cut back, 0 bases at V and 6 bases at J, with 12 bases in the middle. Germline lookup yields CDR1 LGHNA and CDR2 YSLEER. CDR3 sequence: CASSQDLGRGNEQFF. Here the CDR3 DNA reads TGCGCCAGCAGCCAAGACTTAGGCCGCGGCAATGAGCAGTTCTTC.

This clone is deemed medium-sized. The chain joins TRBV7-2 to TRBJ2-7; 12 bases fit TRBD2. Germline V gene data show CDR1 as SGHTA and CDR2 as FQGNSA. The CDR3 has 14 amino acids. J lost 5 bases, V lost 5 bases, and 4 bases had no gene match. The CDR3 reads CASSPWTSGNEQYF. Written as DNA, the CDR3 is TGTGCCAGCAGCCCCTGGACTAGCGGGAACGAGCAGTACTTC.

The CDR3 DNA is TGCGCCAGCAGCTTGGAGCTCCTCGGGGAGCAGTTCTTC. The encoded protein is CASSLELLGEQFF. This chain joins TRBV5-1 and TRBJ2-1; no clear D. This CDR3 comprises 13 residues. CDR1 and CDR2 (germline): SGHRS, YFSETQ. Trimming cost V 0 bases and J 10 bases, with 11 bases left between them. Full variable domain (missing parts from reference TRBV5-1 and TRBJ2-1): KAGVTQTPRYLIKTRGQQVTLSCSPISGHRSVSWYQQTPGQGLQFLFEYFSETQRNKGNFPGRFSGRQFSNSRSEMNVSTLELGDSALYLCASSLELLGEQFFGPGTRLTVL.

In nucleotides, the CDR3 is TGTGCCTGGAGTGTGGACAGGTCCCAGCCCCAGCATTTT. It yields the protein CAWSVDRSQPQHF. The J gene is TRBJ1-5, the V gene TRBV30; 7 positions match TRBD1. The V gene's germline CDR1 is GTSNPN and CDR2 SVGIG (reference sequence). CDR3 length: 13 amino acids. Trimming removed 0 bases from V and 7 bases from J; junction bases left unmatched: 3.

The rearrangement links TRBV13 to TRBJ2-7; D possibly corresponds to TRBD1 (6 bases). V dropped 6 bases and J dropped 4 bases, with 16 bases sitting between them. The CDR3 consists of 14 residues. Germline CDR1 PRHDT, CDR2 FYEKMQ (reference sequence). The CDR3 here is CASRIRGRGYEQYF. The CDR3 DNA is TGTGCCAGCAGGATCCGGGGCAGGGGTTACGAGCAGTACTTC.

The gene calls are TRBV7-9 and TRBJ2-7; 7 bases are shared with TRBD1. V lost 1 base to trimming and J lost 4 bases; unmatched junction nucleotides: 4. The germline V gene has CDR1 SEHNR and CDR2 FQNEAQ (reference sequence). The CDR3 extends over 14 amino acids. The CDR3 protein is CASSLGSGGYEQYF. CDR3 bases: TGTGCCAGCAGCTTAGGTTCAGGGGGTTACGAGCAGTACTTC.

The genes are TRBV30 and TRBJ1-6, with a possible D match to TRBD1 (5 bases). Deletions cut 0 bases from V and 7 bases from J, with 13 bases between. The CDR3 sequence is 15 residues long. In germline, CDR1 is GTSNPN, CDR2 SVGIG (reference sequence). The CDR3 DNA sequence: TGTGCCTGGAGTGTACGCGGGGCCAGGAATTCACCCCTCCACTTT. This sequence encodes CAWSVRGARNSPLHF. The variable domain in full, with the rest retrieved from reference TRBV30 and TRBJ1-6, is SQTIHQWPATLVQPVGSPLSLECTVEGTSNPNLYWYRQAAGRGLQLLFYSVGIGQISSEVPQNLSASRPQDRQFILSSKKLLLSDSGFYLCAWSVRGARNSPLHFGNGTRLTVT.

The rearrangement links TRBV12-3 or TRBV12-4 to TRBJ1-6; maybe TRBD1 (5 bases). There are 13 residues in the CDR3. V gave up 7 bases and J gave up 10 bases, with 14 bases separating them. The CDR3 coding sequence is TGTGCCAGCACCTATGGGAGGGGATCACCCCTCCACTTT. This encodes CASTYGRGSPLHF.

This clone was detected only once. The chain recombines TRBV19 with TRBJ1-5; tentatively, D is TRBD1 (5 bases). The CDR3 is 15 amino acids. The germline CDR1 and CDR2 sequences are LNHDA and SQIVND (reference sequence). Trimming cost V 7 bases and J 6 bases, with 19 bases left between them. The CDR3 here is CASTGRKGSGQPQHF. In DNA, the CDR3 is TGTGCCAGTACCGGTAGGAAGGGGTCCGGTCAGCCCCAGCATTTT. The variable domain in full, completed from reference TRBV19 and TRBJ1-5, reads DGGITQSPKYLFRKEGQNVTLSCEQNLNHDAMYWYRQDPGQGLRLIYYSQIVNDFQKGDIAEGYSVSREKKESFPLTVTSAQKNPTAFYLCASTGRKGSGQPQHFGDGTRLSIL.

This clone was picked up a small number of times. The chain links TRBV11-2 to TRBJ2-4, with TRBD2 matching 7 bases. Germline-derived CDR1 and CDR2 are SGHAT and FQNNGV. The CDR3 contains 17 residues. The V and J ends lost 0 bases and 7 bases, in that order; junction bases with no gene match: 12. CDR3 in DNA: TGTGCCAGCAGCTTAGATTTGGGGGAGGGCCTTGGGAACATTCAGTACTTC. It encodes CASSLDLGEGLGNIQYF.

Notes on this clone: Other DNA sequences in this specimen translate into the identical CDR3. The rearrangement uses TRBV11-2 and TRBJ2-3; tentatively, D is TRBD1 (7 bases). Trimming cost V 5 bases and J 4 bases, with 13 bases left between them. The CDR3 is 14 amino acids. CDR1 and CDR2 (germline): SGHAT, FQNNGV. The CDR3 DNA is TGTGCCAGCAGCGCGCGGGACAGTGCAGATACGCAGTATTTT. This translates into CASSARDSADTQYF.

The CDR3 loop is CATSRNTEAFF. The CDR3 DNA sequence: TGTGCCACCTCGCGGAACACTGAAGCTTTCTTT. The chain carries TRBV28 and TRBJ1-1; D remains unclear. Germline lookup yields CDR1 MDHEN and CDR2 SYDVKM. This CDR3 region has 11 residues. V was trimmed by 10 bases and J by 1 base, leaving 7 bases between them.

The gene calls are TRBV2 and TRBJ2-1; 9 bases match TRBD2. CDR3 length: 19 residues. V was clipped by 5 bases and J by 1 base; unmatched bases: 15. Germline-derived CDR1 and CDR2 are SNHLY and FYNNEI. CDR3 DNA sequence: TGTGCCAGCAGTCCTCGCCTTCCGCAGCGGGAGGAGTCCTACAATGAGCAGTTCTTC. It yields the protein CASSPRLPQREESYNEQFF. Complete variable domain (other parts from reference TRBV2 and TRBJ2-1): EPEVTQTPSHQVTQMGQEVILRCVPISNHLYFYWYRQILGQKVEFLVSFYNNEISEKSEIFDDQFSVERPDGSNFTLKIRSTKLEDSAMYFCASSPRLPQREESYNEQFFGPGTRLTVL.

This clone was detected once. This chain links TRBV19 with TRBJ2-3; the match to TRBD2 covers 12 bases. Germline V lookup: CDR1 LNHDA, CDR2 SQIVND (reference sequence). The CDR3 has 17 amino acids. V shed 3 bases, J shed 4 bases, and the junction held 8 bases outside the gene matches. The CDR3, as DNA: TGTGCCAGTAGTATGCGACTAGCGGGAGTGGGCGCAGATACGCAGTATTTT. This gives the protein CASSMRLAGVGADTQYF.

This clone was counted only a few times. The J gene is TRBJ1-2, the V gene TRBV19, with 7 bases lining up with TRBD1. After removal of 6 bases from V and 0 bases from J, the junction contained 13 bases not matched to a gene. This CDR3 contains 17 residues. In germline, CDR1 is LNHDA, CDR2 SQIVND (reference sequence). CDR3: CASSSTGARGTNYGYTF. CDR3 nucleotides: TGTGCCAGTAGCAGTACAGGGGCAAGGGGAACTAACTATGGCTACACCTTC. Complete variable domain (other parts from reference TRBV19 and TRBJ1-2): DGGITQSPKYLFRKEGQNVTLSCEQNLNHDAMYWYRQDPGQGLRLIYYSQIVNDFQKGDIAEGYSVSREKKESFPLTVTSAQKNPTAFYLCASSSTGARGTNYGYTFGSGTRLTVV.

The chain combines TRBV19 with TRBJ2-2; a weak D match, TRBD1 (6 bases). Germline CDR1 is LNHDA and CDR2 is SQIVND (reference sequence). This CDR3 comprises 18 residues. The V gene lost 4 bases and the J gene lost 4 bases, with 22 bases spanning the gap. The CDR3 DNA sequence: TGTGCCAGTAGTACCTCCCCGGGACAAGACTTGTTCACCGGGGAGCTGTTTTTT. Amino acids: CASSTSPGQDLFTGELFF.

This sequence joins TRBV9 and TRBJ1-1, with no clear D. The CDR3 covers 13 residues. Germline loops: CDR1 SGDLS, CDR2 YYNGEE. V lost 0 bases, J lost 6 bases, and 9 bases lay in between. The CDR3 DNA follows: TGTGCCAGCAGCGTAGTTGGAACTGCTGAAGCTTTCTTT. This translates into CASSVVGTAEAFF.

The CDR3 DNA reads TGCGCCAGCAGCATACGTGAGGGAGAACAGCCCCAGCATTTT. Protein: CASSIREGEQPQHF. This sequence joins TRBV5-1 and TRBJ1-5; no reliable D call. This CDR3 contains 14 residues. V lost 4 bases and J lost 7, with 15 bases in between. CDR1 is SGHRS and CDR2 is YFSETQ in the germline V gene.

This chain connects TRBV19 to TRBJ2-7, with D possibly matching TRBD2 (6 bases). Germline V gene sequence: CDR1 LNHDA, CDR2 SQIVND (reference sequence). V dropped 7 bases and J dropped 2 bases, with 9 bases sitting between them. The CDR3 has 12 residues. CDR3 in DNA: TGTGCCAGTATGGGGGGAGCCTACGAGCAGTACTTC. As protein: CASMGGAYEQYF. The full variable domain, its missing parts supplied by reference TRBV19 and TRBJ2-7, is DGGITQSPKYLFRKEGQNVTLSCEQNLNHDAMYWYRQDPGQGLRLIYYSQIVNDFQKGDIAEGYSVSREKKESFPLTVTSAQKNPTAFYLCASMGGAYEQYFGPGTRLTVT.

The chain recombines TRBV5-6 with TRBJ2-2; perhaps TRBD2 as D (6 bases). Germline assignment: CDR1 SGHDT and CDR2 YYEEEE. The CDR3 runs to 16 residues. Trimming took 1 base from V and 6 from J, leaving 16 bases between them. CDR3 loop: CASSLPRDLYAGELFF. The CDR3 nucleotides are TGTGCCAGCAGCTTGCCGCGGGACCTATACGCCGGGGAGCTGTTTTTT.

The rearrangement joins TRBV28 to TRBJ2-7; D not certain. The CDR3 runs 13 residues. Per the germline V gene, CDR1 is MDHEN and CDR2 is SYDVKM. The V end was cut by 6 bases, the J end by 5 bases, with 14 bases between. CDR3 protein: CASSPNAVDEQYF. In DNA, the CDR3 is TGTGCCAGCAGCCCAAACGCGGTCGACGAGCAGTACTTC.

The chain employs TRBV6-6 and TRBJ1-2; D is unclear. The CDR3 is 12 residues long. V lost 0 bases to trimming and J lost 3 bases, with 2 bases between them. Germline loops: CDR1 MNHNY, CDR2 SVGAGI (reference sequence). CDR3 in amino acids: CASSYSDYGYTF. In nucleotides, the CDR3 is TGTGCCAGCAGTTACTCGGACTATGGCTACACCTTC.

This chain links TRBV12-3 or TRBV12-4 with TRBJ1-1; D not certain. This CDR3 region has 12 residues. V shed 5 bases and J shed 4 bases, with 8 bases lying between them. In DNA form, the CDR3 reads TGTGCCAGCAGTCTCTTGGCCACTGAAGCTTTCTTT. Translation gives CASSLLATEAFF.